These 17 T cell receptor beta chains originate from one sample sequenced in a study of monozygotic twins with inflammatory bowel disease. TCRdb reprocessed the 5' RACE reads; each CDR3 protein has one entry and no DNA is given. The sample totals approximately 110,000 distinct CDR3 sequences; its top ten clones hold roughly 12%. The sample was blood. These receptors came from a human donor with ulcerative colitis or Crohn's disease, or a healthy co-twin of an affected twin (not recorded which).

The genes are TRBV20-1 and TRBJ2-1; the TCRdb call, TRBD1, lacks DNA for checking. The CDR3 length is 14 residues. Germline V gene sequence: CDR1 DFQATT, CDR2 SNEGSKA (reference sequence). This CDR3 is CSAREGGWDNEQFF.

The chain carries TRBV24-1 and TRBJ2-1. Germline V gene lookup returns CDR1 KGHDR and CDR2 SFDVKD. This CDR3 contains 15 residues. The CDR3 sequence is CATSDLPQDHNEQFF.

V and J are TRBV25-1 and TRBJ2-2; the D call from TCRdb, TRBD2, cannot be confirmed without DNA. CDR3 length: 18 residues. Germline loops: CDR1 MGHDK, CDR2 SYGVNS. CDR3 amino acids: CASLGVASGRTNTGELFF.

This chain connects TRBV7-2 to TRBJ2-4; TCRdb gives TRBD1 as the D gene, but with no DNA this cannot be confirmed. Germline loops: CDR1 SGHTA, CDR2 FQGNSA. The CDR3 has 16 residues. CDR3 residues: CASSKGGALAKNIQYF.

The rearrangement joins TRBV24-1 to TRBJ1-5; the D call from TCRdb, TRBD1, cannot be confirmed without DNA. Germline CDR1 is KGHDR and CDR2 is SFDVKD. The length of the CDR3 is 16 residues. The CDR3 loop reads CATSEAGQGGNQPQHF.

The chain couples TRBV6-6 to TRBJ1-1. The length of the CDR3 is 14 residues. Germline V lookup: CDR1 MNHNY, CDR2 SVGAGI (reference sequence). The CDR3 sequence: CASSYSGGDTEAFF.

The chain has TRBV20-1 and TRBJ2-7; TCRdb gives TRBD1 as the D gene, but with no DNA this cannot be confirmed. Germline CDR1 is DFQATT and CDR2 is SNEGSKA (reference sequence). This CDR3 region has 15 residues. The chain's CDR3 is CSAIGGAGSSYEQYF.

The chain combines TRBV19 with TRBJ2-1. The CDR3 has 15 residues. CDR1 is LNHDA and CDR2 is SQIVND in the germline V gene (reference sequence). CDR3 sequence: CASRPGPTSYNEQFF.

The rearrangement uses TRBV10-3 and TRBJ1-4; with no DNA, the TCRdb D assignment of TRBD1 cannot be verified. Germline V gene sequence: CDR1 ENHRY, CDR2 SYGVKD. The CDR3 is made up of 15 amino acids. The CDR3 protein is CAISGGEIASKGLFF.

This sequence joins TRBV29-1 and TRBJ2-7. Germline assignment: CDR1 SQVTM and CDR2 ANQGSEA. The CDR3 contains 11 residues. The CDR3 region is CSVRVFYEQYF.

The chain is built from TRBV7-2 and TRBJ2-1; there is no DNA to check the TCRdb D call of TRBD2. Germline-derived CDR1 and CDR2 are SGHTA and FQGNSA. The CDR3 is 15 amino acids. The CDR3: CASSPASGIYNEQFF.

The chain is built from TRBV27 and TRBJ2-7; without DNA, the TCRdb call of TRBD1 cannot be checked. The CDR3 runs to 15 residues. The germline V gene has CDR1 MNHEY and CDR2 SMNVEV (reference sequence). CDR3 amino acids: CASTFRGVDVYEQYF.

The J gene is TRBJ2-7, the V gene TRBV6-5. This CDR3 contains 17 residues. Germline CDR1 reads MNHEY; CDR2 reads SVGAGI. The CDR3 loop is CASSSTRDVASTYEQYF.

This sequence joins TRBV13 and TRBJ1-1; the TCRdb D gene call, TRBD1, has no DNA to confirm it. The CDR3 is 17 amino acids. Per germline, CDR1 PRHDT and CDR2 FYEKMQ (reference sequence). CDR3 residues: CASSFPVRGSMNTEAFF.

This chain uses TRBV7-2 with TRBJ2-7; TCRdb proposes TRBD2, but this gene call is untestable without DNA. The CDR3 is 13 residues long. The V gene's germline CDR1 is SGHTA and CDR2 FQGNSA. The CDR3 sequence: CASRQGPPYEQYF.

V usage is TRBV9 and J usage is TRBJ2-3; lacking DNA, the TRBD1 call made by TCRdb goes unchecked. The CDR3 sequence is 16 residues long. In germline, CDR1 is SGDLS, CDR2 YYNGEE. This CDR3 reads CASSIAGGGDDDTQYF.

V and J are TRBV7-8 and TRBJ1-2; the D call from TCRdb, TRBD1, cannot be confirmed without DNA. CDR1 and CDR2 (germline): SGHVS, FQNEAQ. CDR3 length: 17 residues. The CDR3 protein is CASSGGIGGQSIYGYTF.